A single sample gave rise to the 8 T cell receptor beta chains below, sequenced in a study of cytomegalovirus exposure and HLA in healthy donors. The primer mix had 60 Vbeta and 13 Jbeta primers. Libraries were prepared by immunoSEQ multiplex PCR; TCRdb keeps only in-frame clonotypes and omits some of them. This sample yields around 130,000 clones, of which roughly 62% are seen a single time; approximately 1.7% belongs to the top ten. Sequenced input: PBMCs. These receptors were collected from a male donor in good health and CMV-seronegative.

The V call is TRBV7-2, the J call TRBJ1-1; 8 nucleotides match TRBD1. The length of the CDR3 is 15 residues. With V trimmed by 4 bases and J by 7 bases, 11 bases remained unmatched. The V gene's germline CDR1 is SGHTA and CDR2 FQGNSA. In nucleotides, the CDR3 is TGTGCCAGCAGCTCCCACGTAGCCGGGACAGGTGAAGCTTTCTTT. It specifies CASSSHVAGTGEAFF.

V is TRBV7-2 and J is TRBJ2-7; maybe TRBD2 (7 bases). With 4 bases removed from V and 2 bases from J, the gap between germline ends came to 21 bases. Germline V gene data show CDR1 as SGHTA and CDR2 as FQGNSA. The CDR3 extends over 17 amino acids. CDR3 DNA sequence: TGTGCCAGCAGCTATAGTGGAGGGGGGGCCGATGCCTACGAGCAGTACTTC. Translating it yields CASSYSGGGADAYEQYF.

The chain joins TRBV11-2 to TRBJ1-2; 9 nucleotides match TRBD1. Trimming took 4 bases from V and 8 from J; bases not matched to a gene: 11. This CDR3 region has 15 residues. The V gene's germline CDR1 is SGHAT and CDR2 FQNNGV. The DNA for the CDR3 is TGTGCCAGCAGCTCCCCCGGGACAGGGATGAGCGGCTACACCTTC. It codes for CASSSPGTGMSGYTF. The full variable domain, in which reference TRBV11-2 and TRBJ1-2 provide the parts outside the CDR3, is EAGVAQSPRYKIIEKRQSVAFWCNPISGHATLYWYQQILGQGPKLLIQFQNNGVVDDSQLPKDRFSAERLKGVDSTLKIQPAKLEDSAVYLCASSSPGTGMSGYTFGSGTRLTVV.

The DNA for the CDR3 is TGTGCCAGCAGTACGGCCGTAGGGGCCGACTATGGCTACACCTTC. Translation gives CASSTAVGADYGYTF. V is TRBV4-2 and J is TRBJ1-2, with D perhaps TRBD1 (5 bases). This CDR3 spans 15 amino acids. CDR1 LGHNA and CDR2 YNFKEQ come from the germline V gene. Trimming removed 6 bases from V and 3 bases from J, with 17 bases in between.

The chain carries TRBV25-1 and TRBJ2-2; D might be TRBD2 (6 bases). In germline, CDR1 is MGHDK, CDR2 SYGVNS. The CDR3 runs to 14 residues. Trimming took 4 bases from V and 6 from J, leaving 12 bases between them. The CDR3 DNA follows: TGTGCCAGCAGTGTGGGAGGAGGTCCCGGGGAGCTGTTTTTT. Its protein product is CASSVGGGPGELFF.

The DNA for the CDR3 is TGTGCCAGCATAAGGCGTCTGGGGACAGGGGCCCTTGGCGAGCAGTACTTC. Protein sequence: CASIRRLGTGALGEQYF. The V gene is TRBV7-2, the J gene TRBJ2-7; 10 bases fit TRBD1. The junction had 18 bases not matched to a gene; V was cut back by 7 bases and J by 6 bases. The length of the CDR3 is 17 residues. The germline gives CDR1 SGHTA, CDR2 FQGNSA.

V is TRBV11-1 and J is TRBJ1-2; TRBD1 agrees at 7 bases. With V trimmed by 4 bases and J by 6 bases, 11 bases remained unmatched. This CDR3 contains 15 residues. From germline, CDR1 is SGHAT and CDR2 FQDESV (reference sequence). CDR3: CASSSPLTGIDGYTF. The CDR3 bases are TGTGCCAGCAGCTCTCCTTTGACAGGGATCGATGGCTACACCTTC.

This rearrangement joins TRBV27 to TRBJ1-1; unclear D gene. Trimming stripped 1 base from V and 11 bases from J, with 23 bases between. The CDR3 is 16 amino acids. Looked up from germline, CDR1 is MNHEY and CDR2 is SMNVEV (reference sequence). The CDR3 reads CASSLLSGQAAGSAFF. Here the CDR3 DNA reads TGTGCCAGCAGTTTATTAAGCGGGCAGGCCGCGGGATCCGCTTTCTTT.